One and the same sample provided the 5 T cell receptor beta chains below, sequenced in a study of control samples from healthy donors and cancer patients. Repertoires were generated with immunoSEQ multiplex PCR, while TCRdb's copy carries only in-frame clones and drops some. The sample records around 140,000 clones, 85% to 95% being singletons. The material sequenced was blood. The source is a man between 40 and 49 years old in good health.

V is TRBV27 and J is TRBJ2-3; D possibly corresponds to TRBD2 (7 bases). CDR3 size: 15 residues. Trimming shortened V by 8 bases and J by 2 bases, and 17 bases separated the two germline ends. Germline V CDR1 and CDR2: MNHEY, SMNVEV (reference sequence). Here the CDR3 reads CASGPRGHSTDTQYF. CDR3 sequence (DNA): TGTGCCAGCGGACCGCGGGGGCACTCCACAGATACGCAGTATTTT.

The V and J genes are TRBV27 and TRBJ1-5, with D uncertain. The CDR3 totals 13 residues. Trimming left V 1 base short and J 5 bases short, with 6 bases between. The germline V gene has CDR1 MNHEY and CDR2 SMNVEV (reference sequence). CDR3 DNA sequence: TGTGCCAGCAGTTTATATCAGGATCAGCCCCAGCATTTT. Protein product: CASSLYQDQPQHF.

This sequence joins TRBV6-5 and TRBJ1-5, with D perhaps TRBD1 (5 bases). The CDR3 has 14 residues. Trimming removed 7 bases from V and 7 bases from J, with 17 bases in between. CDR1 is MNHEY, CDR2 SVGAGI, per germline. This chain's CDR3 is CASTLGGSGQPQHF. CDR3 nucleotide sequence: TGTGCCAGCACTTTGGGGGGGTCAGGACAGCCCCAGCATTTT.

The rearrangement links TRBV5-1 to TRBJ1-2; 8 bases agree with TRBD1. V was clipped by 4 bases and J by 4 bases; unmatched bases: 6. Looked up from germline, CDR1 is SGHRS and CDR2 is YFSETQ. The CDR3 consists of 14 residues. This chain's CDR3 is CASSLSTGVYGYTF. As DNA, the CDR3 is TGCGCCAGCAGCCTATCGACAGGGGTCTATGGCTACACCTTC.

The chain uses TRBV6-6 and TRBJ1-5; a possible D gene is TRBD1 (5 bases). Germline V gene data show CDR1 as MNHNY and CDR2 as SVGAGI (reference sequence). V was pared by 6 bases and J by 4 bases, with 13 bases between. This CDR3 comprises 14 residues. CDR3 in amino acids: CASSQGGNNQPQHF. CDR3 nucleotide sequence: TGTGCCAGCAGCCAGGGAGGAAATAATCAGCCCCAGCATTTT.